The subject of this entry is one TCR beta chain. Which antigen it targets is not known. Base qualities are missing; no much larger clone stands one base away. The treatment or condition label corresponds to: in vitro stimulation with specific CMV peptide epitopes to enrich CMV-specific T cells. The sample was run on an Illumina HiSeq 1500. TCRdb trimmed public reads at Q25 via fastp, called clones via MiXCR and kept in-frame beta chains. One record per CDR3 amino acid sequence lists the most common genes and DNA. The sample yields under 150,000 distinct CDR3 sequences; 30% to 35% were counted once. The ten top clones hold approximately 41% of the sample. The data were taken from a study of T cell repertoires in cytomegalovirus infection (dated by TCRdb to the late 2010s). Regarding the study in general: Recently identified HLA-C-restricted CMV epitopes, whose presentation resists viral immunomodulation, were targeted by peptide stimulations together with well-studied HLA-B-restricted epitopes. The HLA type of each donor mattered for the analysis, because public TCR beta signatures pointed to carriage of CMV infection along with the matching HLA type. Study-wide findings and limitations: In the ex vivo response, HLA-C-restricted CMV-specific TCR beta clonotypes were dominant, and in two of eight donors the single most frequent clonotype came from this HLA-C-restricted group. In both this cohort and an independent cohort of several hundred donors, the cumulative frequency of public TCR beta family members distinguished carriers of CMV infection plus the relevant HLA type.

Between the V and J ends, shortened by 3 bases and 0 bases respectively, the junction contains 12 bases. The CDR3, from cysteine to phenylalanine, totals 15 residues. Only the CDR3 DNA is retained, 45 bases long and in frame from the first base. The germline V gene (reference sequence) sets CDR1 to LNHDA and CDR2 to SQIVND. Material: CD8+ T cells from cultured PBMCs, obtained from culture after CMV antigen stimulation. The receptor was derived from a human donor in good health (CMV status not recorded). Some clones in this sample may be carry-over from other donors' samples. The rearranged segments are TRBV19 and TRBJ2-7, with the D gene possibly TRBD1 or TRBD2, each one fitting 5 bases. For the CDR3, the sequence is CASSIGPGSSYEQYF. The sequence in DNA is TGTGCCAGTAGTATTGGCCCAGGGAGCTCCTACGAGCAGTACTTC.